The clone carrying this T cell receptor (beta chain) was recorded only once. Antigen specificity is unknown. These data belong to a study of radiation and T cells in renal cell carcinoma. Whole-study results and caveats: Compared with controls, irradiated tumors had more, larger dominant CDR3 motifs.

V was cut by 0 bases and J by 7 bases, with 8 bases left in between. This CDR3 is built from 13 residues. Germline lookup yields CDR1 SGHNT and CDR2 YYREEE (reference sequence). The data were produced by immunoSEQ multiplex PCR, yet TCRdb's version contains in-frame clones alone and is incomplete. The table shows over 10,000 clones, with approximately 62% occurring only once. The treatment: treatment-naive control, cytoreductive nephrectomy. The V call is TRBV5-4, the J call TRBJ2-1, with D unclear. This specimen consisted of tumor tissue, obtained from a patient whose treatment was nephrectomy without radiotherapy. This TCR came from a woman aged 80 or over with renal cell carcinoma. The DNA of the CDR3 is TGTGCCAGCAGCTTGGAGGCGCATAATGAGCAGTTCTTC. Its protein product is CASSLEAHNEQFF.